The following is a TCR beta chain sequence with its context. Antigen specificity is unknown. This sample was included in a study of monozygotic twins with inflammatory bowel disease. Study-level findings and limits: For IBD patients, clonotypes shared with others were fewer than for healthy twins, especially with disease activity. What may have added variability to patient repertoires is that immunosuppressive treatments differed.

TCRdb reanalyzed the 5' RACE reads, giving one entry per CDR3 protein sequence and no DNA. The ten most abundant clones cover just over 2.5% of a sample with fewer than 450,000 distinct CDR3 sequences. The CDR3 loop spans 15 amino acids. Germline CDR1 LGHNA, CDR2 YSLEER. T cells were not sorted, and total RNA was isolated straight from whole blood. Sequencing used blood. The receptor's source is a human donor with ulcerative colitis or Crohn's disease, or a healthy co-twin of an affected twin (not recorded which). This sequence joins TRBV4-3 and TRBJ2-3. CDR3 loop: CASSQDSSTTDTQYF.